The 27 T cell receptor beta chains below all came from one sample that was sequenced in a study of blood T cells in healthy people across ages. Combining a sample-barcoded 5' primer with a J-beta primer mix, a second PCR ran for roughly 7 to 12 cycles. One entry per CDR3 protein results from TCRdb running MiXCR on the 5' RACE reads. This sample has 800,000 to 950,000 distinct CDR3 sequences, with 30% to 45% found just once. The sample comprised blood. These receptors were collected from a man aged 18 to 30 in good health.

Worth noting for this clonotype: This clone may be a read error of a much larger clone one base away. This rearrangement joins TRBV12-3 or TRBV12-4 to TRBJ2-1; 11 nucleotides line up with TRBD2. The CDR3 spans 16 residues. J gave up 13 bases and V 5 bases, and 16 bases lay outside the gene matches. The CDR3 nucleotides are TGTGCCAGCAGTCCTAGACTAGCGGGGACGAAAAACATTCAGTTCTTC. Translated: CASSPRLAGTKNIQFF.

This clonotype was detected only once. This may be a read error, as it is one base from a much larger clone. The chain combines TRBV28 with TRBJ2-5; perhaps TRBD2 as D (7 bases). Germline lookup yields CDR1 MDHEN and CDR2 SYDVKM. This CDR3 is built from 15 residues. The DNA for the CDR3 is TGTACCAGCAGTTTCGCCGGGGGGCGCGACGGGACCCAGTACTTC. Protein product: CTSSFAGGRDGTQYF.

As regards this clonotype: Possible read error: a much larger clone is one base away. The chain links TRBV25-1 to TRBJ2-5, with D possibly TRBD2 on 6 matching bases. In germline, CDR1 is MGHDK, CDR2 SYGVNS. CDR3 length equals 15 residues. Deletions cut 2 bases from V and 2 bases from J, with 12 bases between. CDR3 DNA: TGTGCCAGCAGTGAAGCGATCGGGGGTCAAGAGACCCAGTACTTC. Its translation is CASSEAIGGQETQYF.

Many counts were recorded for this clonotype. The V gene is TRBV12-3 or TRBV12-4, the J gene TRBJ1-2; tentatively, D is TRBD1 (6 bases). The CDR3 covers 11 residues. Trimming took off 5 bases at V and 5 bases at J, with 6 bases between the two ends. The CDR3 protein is CASSTGYGYTF. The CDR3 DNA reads TGTGCCAGCAGTACAGGGTATGGCTACACCTTC.

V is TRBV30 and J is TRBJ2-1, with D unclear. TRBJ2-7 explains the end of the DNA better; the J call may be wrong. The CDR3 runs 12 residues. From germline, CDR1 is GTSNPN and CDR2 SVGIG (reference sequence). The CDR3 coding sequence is TGTGCCTGGAGCGGCTCCTACAATGAGCAGTACTTC. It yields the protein CAWSGSYNEQYF.

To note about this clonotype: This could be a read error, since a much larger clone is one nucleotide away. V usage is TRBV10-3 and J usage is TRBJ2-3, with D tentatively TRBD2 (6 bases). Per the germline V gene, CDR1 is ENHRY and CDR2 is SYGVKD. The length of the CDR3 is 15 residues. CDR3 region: CAISEFDTSTDTRYF. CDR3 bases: TGTGCCATCAGTGAGTTTGATACTAGCACAGATACGCGGTATTTT.

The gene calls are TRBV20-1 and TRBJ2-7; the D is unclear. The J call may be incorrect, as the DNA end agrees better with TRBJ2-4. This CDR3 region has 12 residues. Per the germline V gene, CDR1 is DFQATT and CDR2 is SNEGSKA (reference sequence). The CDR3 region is CSGVILMNIQYF. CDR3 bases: TGCAGTGGAGTCATTCTGATGAACATTCAGTACTTC.

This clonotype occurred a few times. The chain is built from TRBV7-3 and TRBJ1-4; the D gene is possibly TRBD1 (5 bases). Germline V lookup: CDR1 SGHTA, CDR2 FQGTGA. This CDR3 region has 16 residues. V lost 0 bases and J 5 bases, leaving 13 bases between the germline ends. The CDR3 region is CASSLTGPGWNEKLFF. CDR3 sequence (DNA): TGTGCCAGCAGCTTAACTGGGCCAGGGTGGAATGAAAAACTGTTTTTT.

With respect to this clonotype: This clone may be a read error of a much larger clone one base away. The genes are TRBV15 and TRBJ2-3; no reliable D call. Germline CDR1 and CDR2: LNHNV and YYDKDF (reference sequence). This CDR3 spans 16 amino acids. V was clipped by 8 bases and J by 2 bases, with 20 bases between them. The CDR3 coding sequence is TGTGCCACCGGCGGTCGATTTGGTTCCAACACAGATACGCAGTATTTT. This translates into CATGGRFGSNTDTQYF.

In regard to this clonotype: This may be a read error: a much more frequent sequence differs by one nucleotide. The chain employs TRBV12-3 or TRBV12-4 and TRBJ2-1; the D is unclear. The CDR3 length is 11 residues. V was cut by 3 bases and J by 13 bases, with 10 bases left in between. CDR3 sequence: CASSFVETQFF. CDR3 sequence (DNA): TGTGCCAGCAGTTTTGTGGAGACCCAGTTCTTC.

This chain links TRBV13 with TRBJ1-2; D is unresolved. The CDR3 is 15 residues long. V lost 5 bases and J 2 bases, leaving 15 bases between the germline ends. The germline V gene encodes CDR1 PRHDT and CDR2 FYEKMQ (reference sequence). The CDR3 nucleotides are TGTGCCAGCAGCGTACGACGGAAGGTCAACTATGGCTACACCTTC. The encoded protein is CASSVRRKVNYGYTF.

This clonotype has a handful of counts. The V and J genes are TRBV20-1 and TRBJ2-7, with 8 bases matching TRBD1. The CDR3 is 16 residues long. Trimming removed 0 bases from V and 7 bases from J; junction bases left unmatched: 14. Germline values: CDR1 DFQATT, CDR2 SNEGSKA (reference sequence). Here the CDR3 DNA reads TGCAGTGCTAGAGATCCGACACAGGGGGTCGACAATGAGCAGTACTTC. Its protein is CSARDPTQGVDNEQYF.

The CDR3 is CASSLVGDRRDTQYF. For the CDR3, the DNA is TGTGCCAGCAGCTTAGTTGGGGACCGCAGGGATACGCAGTATTTT. The chain carries TRBV7-9 and TRBJ2-3, with D perhaps being TRBD1 or TRBD2 (5 bases each). Trimming removed 1 base at V and 6 bases at J, with 14 bases between. The germline gives CDR1 SEHNR, CDR2 FQNEAQ (reference sequence). The CDR3 is 15 residues long.

The CDR3 region has the DNA TGCGCCAGCAGCATAGACATGACCGGGGAGCTGTTTTTT. As protein: CASSIDMTGELFF. This sequence joins TRBV5-1 and TRBJ2-2, with D uncertain. Between the trimmed V and J ends, which lost 4 bases and 5 bases, there was a span of 9 bases. Germline V CDR1 and CDR2: SGHRS, YFSETQ. CDR3 length: 13 residues.

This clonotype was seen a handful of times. CDR3 amino acids: CASTGQGAYSPLHF. In DNA form, the CDR3 reads TGCGCCAGCACCGGACAGGGGGCTTATTCACCCCTCCACTTT. The rearrangement uses TRBV4-1 and TRBJ1-6; 11 positions match TRBD1. The trim removed 7 bases at V and 8 bases at J, leaving 4 bases unmatched. The germline V gene encodes CDR1 MGHRA and CDR2 YSYEKL. CDR3 length: 14 amino acids.

CDR3 coding DNA: TGTGCCAGCAGCTTTGGCAGGTACCGAGAGACCCAGTACTTC. Its protein is CASSFGRYRETQYF. This rearrangement joins TRBV7-9 to TRBJ2-5; D remains unclear. Trimming removed 3 bases at V and 4 bases at J, with 12 bases between. The CDR3 has 14 residues. The germline V gene has CDR1 SEHNR and CDR2 FQNEAQ (reference sequence).

CDR3 coding DNA: TGTGCCAGCAGCTTAGGTCGGGGCCTCATTCACACTGAAGCTTTCTTT. Translated, it gives CASSLGRGLIHTEAFF. The J gene is TRBJ1-1, the V gene TRBV7-9; D possibly corresponds to TRBD1 (5 bases). The CDR3 is made up of 16 amino acids. Deletions cut 1 base from V and 3 bases from J, with 15 bases between. Germline-derived CDR1 and CDR2 are SEHNR and FQNEAQ (reference sequence).

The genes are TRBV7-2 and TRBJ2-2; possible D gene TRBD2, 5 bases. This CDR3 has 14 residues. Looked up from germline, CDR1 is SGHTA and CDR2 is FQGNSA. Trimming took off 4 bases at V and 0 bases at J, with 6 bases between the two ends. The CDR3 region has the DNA TGTGCCAGCAGCTCCGGGGCGAACACCGGGGAGCTGTTTTTT. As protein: CASSSGANTGELFF.

CDR3 nucleotides: TGTGCCAGCTCTTCCTGGGGGGGACAGCCCCAGCATTTT. Protein product: CASSSWGGQPQHF. The chain uses TRBV6-5 and TRBJ1-5; tentative D call: TRBD1 (5 bases). CDR1 and CDR2 (germline): MNHEY, SVGAGI. The V end was cut by 8 bases, the J end by 7 bases, with 15 bases between. The CDR3 is 13 amino acids.

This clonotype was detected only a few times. The CDR3 spells CASSQGWDNEQYF. DNA for the CDR3: TGTGCCAGCAGCCAAGGGTGGGACAATGAGCAGTACTTC. The V and J genes are TRBV4-2 and TRBJ2-7; tentative D call: TRBD1 (6 bases). The CDR3 sequence is 13 residues long. Germline-derived CDR1 and CDR2 are LGHNA and YNFKEQ. V lost 1 base to trimming and J lost 7 bases, with 11 bases between them.

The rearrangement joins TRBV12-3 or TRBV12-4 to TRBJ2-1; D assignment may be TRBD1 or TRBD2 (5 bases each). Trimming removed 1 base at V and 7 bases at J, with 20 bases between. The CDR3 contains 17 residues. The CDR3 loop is CASSLGIGTANYNEQFF. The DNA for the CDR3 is TGTGCCAGCAGTTTAGGTATTGGGACGGCGAACTATAATGAGCAGTTCTTC.

The CDR3 sequence is CASSPGLAGVKEQYF. CDR3 sequence (DNA): TGTGCCAGCAGCCCAGGACTAGCGGGGGTTAAGGAGCAGTACTTC. The chain carries TRBV9 and TRBJ2-5; 13 bases map to TRBD2. The CDR3 extends over 15 amino acids. J lost 11 bases, V lost 4 bases, and 11 bases had no gene match. Germline V gene lookup returns CDR1 SGDLS and CDR2 YYNGEE.

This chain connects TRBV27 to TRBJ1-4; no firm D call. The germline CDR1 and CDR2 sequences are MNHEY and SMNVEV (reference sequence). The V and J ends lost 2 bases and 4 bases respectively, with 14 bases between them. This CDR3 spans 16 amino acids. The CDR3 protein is CASSLRAERDNEKLFF. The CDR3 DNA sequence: TGTGCCAGCAGTTTAAGGGCGGAAAGAGATAATGAAAAACTGTTTTTT.

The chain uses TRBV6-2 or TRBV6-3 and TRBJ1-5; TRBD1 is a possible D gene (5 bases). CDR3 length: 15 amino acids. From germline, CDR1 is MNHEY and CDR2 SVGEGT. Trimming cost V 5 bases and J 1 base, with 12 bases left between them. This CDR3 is CASSISGRSNQPQHF. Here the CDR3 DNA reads TGTGCCAGCAGTATTTCGGGACGGAGCAATCAGCCCCAGCATTTT.

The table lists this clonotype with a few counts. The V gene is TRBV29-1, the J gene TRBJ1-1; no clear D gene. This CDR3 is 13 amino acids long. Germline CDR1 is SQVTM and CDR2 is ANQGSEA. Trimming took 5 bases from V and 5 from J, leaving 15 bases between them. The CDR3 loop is CSVLPLIGTEAFF. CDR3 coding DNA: TGCAGCGTTCTCCCCTTAATCGGGACTGAAGCTTTCTTT.

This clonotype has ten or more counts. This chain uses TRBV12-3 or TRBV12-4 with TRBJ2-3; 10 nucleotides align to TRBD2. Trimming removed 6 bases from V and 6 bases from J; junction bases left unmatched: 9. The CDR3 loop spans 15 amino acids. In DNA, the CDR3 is TGTGCCAGCAGACTAGCGGGGTCCCCACCGGATACGCAGTATTTT. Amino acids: CASRLAGSPPDTQYF.

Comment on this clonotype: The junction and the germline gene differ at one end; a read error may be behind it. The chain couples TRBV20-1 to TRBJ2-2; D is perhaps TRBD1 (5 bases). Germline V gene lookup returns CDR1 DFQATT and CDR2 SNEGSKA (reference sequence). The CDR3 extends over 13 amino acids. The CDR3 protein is CSASRGNTWELFF. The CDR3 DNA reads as TGCAGTGCTAGTAGGGGTAACACCTGGGAGCTGTTTTTT.